The TCR beta chain described here comes from a study of human thymus T cells. The repertoire was sequenced with immunoSEQ multiplex PCR; TCRdb's copy has only in-frame clones and lacks some. The sample carries about 130,000 clones, 90% to 95% recorded once. V lost 2 bases and J 2 bases, leaving 16 bases between the germline ends. The germline V gene encodes CDR1 MGHRA and CDR2 YSYEKL. The CDR3 totals 16 residues. In corrective heart surgery, resections were taken, and these provided the thymus tissue. The V and J genes are TRBV4-1 and TRBJ2-7; D is ambiguous. This clonotype was sampled from a boy younger than two with a congenital heart defect but otherwise immunologically healthy. The sequencing sample was made of thymus tissue. CDR3 DNA sequence: TGCGCCAGCAGCCAAACCTCTAGATTGGGGACCTACGAGCAGTACTTC. Amino acids: CASSQTSRLGTYEQYF.